Listed below are T cell receptor beta chains from one sample, sequenced in a study of cytomegalovirus exposure and HLA in healthy donors. Method: immunoSEQ multiplex PCR; TCRdb's copy keeps in-frame clones and lacks some. The top ten hold 4.2% of the sample, which has nearly 110,000 clones, 77% seen once. The sequencing sample was made of PBMCs. The receptors come from a male donor in good health and CMV-seronegative. Each CDR3 is given with its conserved first and last residue. The order of the fields is J gene, clone size, V gene, D gene, CDR3 length, CDR3 DNA, CDR3 protein. The D gene is left open where the match is weak. Rows may omit the clone size; those that give it use once, few, many or a size class.

TRBJ2-1 | . | TRBV18 | . | 17 | TGTGCCAGCTCCCCGGGACGCCGGGACACCCTGTACAATGAGCAGTTCTTC | CASSPGRRDTLYNEQFF
TRBJ1-5 | . | TRBV6-1 | . | 15 | TGTGCCAGCGGGCCGGGACACCTTAGCAATCAGCCCCAGCATTTT | CASGPGHLSNQPQHF
TRBJ2-7 | few | TRBV4-1 | . | 14 | TGCGCCAGCTCCACGTGGAGCGAAGACTACGAGCAGTACTTC | CASSTWSEDYEQYF
TRBJ2-2 | few | TRBV5-1 | . | 14 | TGCGCCAGCAGCCCTAGCTTAGTCCCCGGGGAGCTGTTTTTT | CASSPSLVPGELFF
TRBJ1-1 | few | TRBV5-1 | . | 14 | TGCGCCAGCAGCTCTGACAACTTGAACACTGAAGCTTTCTTT | CASSSDNLNTEAFF
TRBJ1-1 | . | TRBV7-8 | TRBD1 | 15 | TGTGCCTACTCCTCCAGGGGGCCCGTGAACACTGAAGCTTTCTTT | CAYSSRGPVNTEAFF
TRBJ2-1 | . | TRBV30 | TRBD2 | 12 | TGTGCCTGGAGTGTAGAACGGGGGGGGCAGTTCTTC | CAWSVERGGQFF
TRBJ1-1 | . | TRBV2 | . | 14 | TGTGCCAGCAGCCTGGAGGGCACCTCCGCTGAAGCTTTCTTT | CASSLEGTSAEAFF
TRBJ2-3 | few | TRBV6-1 | . | 15 | TGTGCCAGCATGAACCGCCCCCGGAGCACAGATACGCAGTATTTT | CASMNRPRSTDTQYF
TRBJ2-1 | . | TRBV11-3 | TRBD2 | 16 | TGTGCCAGCAGCCTAAGGACTAGCGGAGACTACAATGAGCAGTTCTTC | CASSLRTSGDYNEQFF
TRBJ1-4 | . | TRBV30 | . | 11 | TGTGCCTGGAGCCTAGATGGTGAACTGTTTTTT | CAWSLDGELFF
TRBJ2-2 | . | TRBV28 | TRBD2 | 15 | TGTGCCAGCATATCCGGGACTAGGAACACCGGGGAGCTGTTTTTT | CASISGTRNTGELFF
TRBJ1-5 | . | TRBV5-5 | . | 14 | TGTGCCAGCAGCTCAGGGGTTGGCAATCAGCCCCAGCATTTT | CASSSGVGNQPQHF
TRBJ2-4 | once | TRBV27 | TRBD1 | 14 | TGTGCCAGCAGTATAAGGACAGGGGGAAACATTCAGTACTTC | CASSIRTGGNIQYF
TRBJ2-1 | . | TRBV2 | TRBD2 | 14 | TGTGCCAGCAGTGGGGCTAGCGGACGCGTAGAACGGTTCTTC | CASSGASGRVERFF
TRBJ2-1 | . | TRBV27 | TRBD2 | 15 | TGTGCCAGCAGTACTAGCGGGAGCTCCTACAATGAGCAGTTCTTC | CASSTSGSSYNEQFF
TRBJ1-2 | . | TRBV18 | . | 16 | TGTGCCAGCTCACCACCGGCGGGATACGCTAACTATGGCTACACCTTC | CASSPPAGYANYGYTF
TRBJ1-1 | few | TRBV7-9 | . | 18 | TGTGCCAGCTCCCGATGGTTGCTAAGAAAGGACATGAACACTGAAGCTTTCTTT | CASSRWLLRKDMNTEAFF
TRBJ1-1 | few | TRBV6-5 | TRBD1 | 14 | TGTGCCAGCAGTCCCCCCTGGGACAGGGAAGAAGCTTTCTTT | CASSPPWDREEAFF
TRBJ2-7 | once | TRBV19 | . | 13 | TGTGCCAGTACACCAACAGGGTCGGTCGAGCAGTACTTC | CASTPTGSVEQYF
TRBJ1-4 | once | TRBV28 | . | 14 | TGTGCCAGCAACTTGGGGCAGGCTAATGAAAAACTGTTTTTT | CASNLGQANEKLFF
TRBJ2-1 | . | TRBV9 | TRBD2 | 16 | TGTGCCAGCAGCGTAGCACTAGCGGGGGTTTACAATGAGCAGTTCTTC | CASSVALAGVYNEQFF
TRBJ2-7 | . | TRBV11-2 | . | 14 | TGTGCCAGCAGCTTAGTCAGGGATTACTACGAGCAGTACTTC | CASSLVRDYYEQYF
TRBJ1-2 | . | TRBV7-2 | . | 14 | TGTGCCAGCAGCCAAAACGGGGATTTAGGAGGCTACACCTTC | CASSQNGDLGGYTF
TRBJ1-6 | . | TRBV6-5 | . | 15 | TGTGCCAGCAGTTACTCCGACAGGCATAATTCACCCCTCCACTTT | CASSYSDRHNSPLHF
TRBJ2-3 | . | TRBV7-9 | TRBD2 | 15 | TGTGCCAGCAGCTTAGCATCGGGAGGAGCGGATACGCAGTATTTT | CASSLASGGADTQYF
TRBJ2-2 | . | TRBV11-2 | TRBD2 | 16 | TGTGCCAGCACGGGACTAGCGGGCCTCAACTCCGGGGAGCTGTTTTTT | CASTGLAGLNSGELFF
TRBJ2-1 | . | TRBV5-1 | . | 14 | TGCGCCAGCAGCTTGGGTTCGGGATCCAATGAGCAGTTCTTC | CASSLGSGSNEQFF
TRBJ2-3 | . | TRBV18 | . | 14 | TGTGCCAGCTCACCACTAGCGGCCACAGATACGCAGTATTTT | CASSPLAATDTQYF
TRBJ2-2 | . | TRBV6-1 | . | 14 | TGTGCCAGCACCACGGGGGTTGAAACCGGGGAGCTGTTTTTT | CASTTGVETGELFF
TRBJ2-7 | . | TRBV5-6 | . | 16 | TGTGCCAGCAGTCCGGGACACCCGTCCTTCCTCTACGAGCAGTACTTC | CASSPGHPSFLYEQYF
TRBJ2-7 | . | TRBV18 | . | 12 | TGTGCCAGCTCAGACCTAGATTACGAGCAGTACTTC | CASSDLDYEQYF
TRBJ1-5 | . | TRBV6-5 | TRBD1 | 14 | TGTGCCAGCAGTTTGACAGGGGGAAATCAGCCCCAGCATTTT | CASSLTGGNQPQHF
TRBJ2-2 | . | TRBV10-1 | TRBD1 | 14 | TGCGCCAGCAACCGGGACAGCCGCACCGGGGAGCTGTTTTTT | CASNRDSRTGELFF
TRBJ2-3 | . | TRBV28 | TRBD2 | 18 | TGTGCCAGCAGTTCATTACAGAGGGGACTACCCAGCACAGATACGCAGTATTTT | CASSSLQRGLPSTDTQYF
TRBJ1-1 | . | TRBV27 | TRBD1 | 12 | TGTGCCAGCAGGACAGGGGCGGCTGAAGCTTTCTTT | CASRTGAAEAFF
TRBJ2-5 | . | TRBV5-4 | TRBD2 | 16 | TGTGCCAGCAGCGTGGGACTAGCAGATGGAAGGGAGACCCAGTACTTC | CASSVGLADGRETQYF
TRBJ2-1 | . | TRBV27 | TRBD2 | 15 | TGTGCCAGCAGTTTAGCGGGAGGGCCTAGAAATGAGCAGTTCTTC | CASSLAGGPRNEQFF